This TCR beta chain was captured by sequencing in a study of T cells in Graves' hyperthyroidism and ophthalmopathy. Germline V lookup: CDR1 SEHNR, CDR2 FQNEAQ (reference sequence). The CDR3 is 13 amino acids. Trimming pared 11 bases from V and 0 bases from J, leaving 14 bases between. Amplified regions were TCR beta CDR3 sequences from RNA transcripts. Primed by the HTBI set, a first-round RT-PCR was run on the TCR CDR3. From the multiplex PCR reads, TCRdb called clonotypes with MiXCR, one entry per CDR3 protein. In the table there are some 800,000 distinct CDR3 sequences, 38% of which are singletons. This clonotype has at least ten counts.

The gene calls are TRBV7-9 and TRBJ2-7; D is ambiguous. Sequenced sample: blood. The clonotype originates from a man between 18 and 29 years old with Graves' hyperthyroidism. The CDR3 region is CALSDSGSYEQYF. The CDR3 coding sequence is TGTGCCCTAAGCGACTCTGGCTCCTACGAGCAGTACTTC.